A selection of T cell receptor beta chains follows, all from one sample in a study of T cell responses to AZD1222 COVID-19 vaccine. Sequencing was performed with immunoSEQ multiplex PCR; in TCRdb, only in-frame clones are kept and a portion is missing. The data contain 75,000 to 95,000 clones, about 88% of them singletons. This sample comprised peripheral blood, obtained on day 0 of AZD1222 vaccination. The source is an adult in good health. The CDR3 runs from the conserved cysteine through the conserved F or W. The D gene is left open where the match is weak. Where a row states a size, it is once, few, many or the class of an expanded clone; other rows omit it.

>TRBV11-2|14|TRBJ1-2|.|.
CASSPQGRSYGYTF
TGTGCCAGCAGCCCCCAGGGTCGTAGCTATGGCTACACCTTC
>TRBV19|15|TRBJ1-5|.|TRBD1
CASSIDRGRQEPQHF
TGTGCCAGTAGTATCGACAGGGGCCGGCAGGAGCCCCAGCATTTT
>TRBV7-9|14|TRBJ2-1|.|.
CASNFRDSYNEQFF
TGTGCCAGCAATTTCCGGGACTCATACAATGAGCAGTTCTTC
>TRBV5-1|13|TRBJ2-5|.|.
CASSLALGETQYF
TGCGCCAGCAGCTTGGCTTTAGGTGAGACCCAGTACTTC
>TRBV29-1|14|TRBJ2-1|.|.
CSAAGHTSYNEQFF
TGCAGCGCGGCAGGACACACCTCCTACAATGAGCAGTTCTTC
>TRBV7-9|15|TRBJ2-5|few|TRBD1
CASSFDRQGVETQYF
TGTGCCAGCAGCTTCGATAGACAGGGAGTGGAGACCCAGTACTTC
>TRBV6-5|13|TRBJ2-7|.|TRBD2
CAGASGAPYEQYF
TGTGCCGGAGCCAGCGGGGCACCCTACGAGCAGTACTTC
>TRBV30|12|TRBJ1-3|.|.
CAWSSFGDTIYF
TGTGCCTGGAGCTCCTTTGGGGACACCATATATTTT
>TRBV3-1/TRBV3-2|16|TRBJ1-2|once|TRBD1
CASSQVGTGTHYGYTF
TGTGCCAGCAGCCAAGTCGGGACAGGGACCCACTATGGCTACACCTTC
>TRBV7-9|16|TRBJ2-3|.|TRBD2
CASHRSAGGSTDTQYF
TGTGCCAGCCACCGATCTGCGGGGGGTAGCACAGATACGCAGTATTTT
>TRBV7-9|12|TRBJ2-5|few|.
CASSFTQETQYF
TGTGCCAGCAGCTTTACTCAAGAGACCCAGTACTTC
>TRBV7-8|13|TRBJ2-3|once|.
CASSRSSPDTQYF
TGTGCCAGCAGCCGATCGTCCCCCGATACGCAGTATTTT
>TRBV5-6|14|TRBJ2-7|.|.
CASTRGRISYEQYF
TGTGCCAGCACCAGGGGGAGGATCTCCTACGAGCAGTACTTC
>TRBV5-6|18|TRBJ2-2|.|.
CASSLATPRTGFTGELFF
TGTGCCAGCAGCTTGGCGACCCCCCGGACGGGATTTACCGGGGAGCTGTTTTTT
>TRBV4-1|15|TRBJ1-3|.|.
CASSQGTSLGNTIYF
TGCGCCAGCAGCCAAGGGACTTCGTTGGGAAACACCATATATTTT
>TRBV6-5|15|TRBJ1-3|.|.
CASSRTRDTGNTIYF
TGTGCCAGCTCCAGGACCCGGGACACTGGAAACACCATATATTTT
>TRBV29-1|11|TRBJ2-2|.|TRBD2
CSVGGGGKLFF
TGCAGCGTTGGAGGCGGGGGGAAGCTGTTTTTT
>TRBV18|16|TRBJ2-1|.|TRBD1
CASSSDRGGPYNEQFF
TGTGCCAGCTCGTCGGACAGGGGCGGCCCCTACAATGAGCAGTTCTTC
>TRBV4-2|17|TRBJ2-5|.|TRBD2
CASSQVRGGTNQETQYF
TGTGCCAGCAGCCAAGTCCGGGGGGGGACCAACCAAGAGACCCAGTACTTC
>TRBV9|18|TRBJ2-3|.|.
CASSVGWGGGRSTDTQYF
TGTGCCAGCAGCGTTGGGTGGGGAGGGGGACGTAGCACAGATACGCAGTATTTT
>TRBV9|14|TRBJ1-2|.|.
CASSVVESHYGYTF
TGTGCCAGCAGCGTAGTGGAGAGCCACTATGGCTACACCTTC
>TRBV7-2|14|TRBJ2-3|.|.
CASSPGTPRDTQYF
TGTGCCAGCAGCCCCGGGACTCCACGAGATACGCAGTATTTT
>TRBV3-1/TRBV3-2|13|TRBJ1-5|.|.
CASSPALSQPQHF
TGTGCCAGCAGCCCCGCCCTGAGTCAGCCCCAGCATTTT
>TRBV5-1|14|TRBJ2-2|.|.
CASSLEAGTGELFF
TGCGCCAGCAGCTTGGAGGCCGGCACCGGGGAGCTGTTTTTT
>TRBV18|13|TRBJ1-5|.|.
CASSPGENQPQHF
TGTGCCAGCTCACCGGGAGAGAATCAGCCCCAGCATTTT
>TRBV28|15|TRBJ1-1|medium-sized|TRBD1
CASSLRQGGDTEAFF
TGTGCCAGCAGTCTACGACAGGGGGGGGACACTGAAGCTTTCTTT
>TRBV6-5|14|TRBJ2-3|.|TRBD1
CASSRDRGADTQYF
TGTGCCAGCAGCAGGGACAGGGGAGCAGATACGCAGTATTTT
>TRBV6-5|14|TRBJ2-2|.|.
CASKRQEATGELFF
TGTGCCAGCAAGAGACAGGAGGCCACCGGGGAGCTGTTTTTT
>TRBV19|17|TRBJ1-6|.|.
CASSTWVGSSYNSPLHF
TGTGCCAGTAGTACATGGGTAGGGAGCTCCTATAATTCACCCCTCCACTTT
>TRBV27|21|TRBJ1-6|.|TRBD1
CASSQQGTTGRVPVLNSPLHF
TGTGCCAGCAGCCAACAGGGGACGACAGGCCGTGTTCCGGTTTTGAATTCACCCCTCCACTTT
>TRBV20-1|15|TRBJ2-3|once|.
CSASSVAASTDTQYF
TGCAGTGCTAGTAGTGTCGCGGCGAGCACAGATACGCAGTATTTT